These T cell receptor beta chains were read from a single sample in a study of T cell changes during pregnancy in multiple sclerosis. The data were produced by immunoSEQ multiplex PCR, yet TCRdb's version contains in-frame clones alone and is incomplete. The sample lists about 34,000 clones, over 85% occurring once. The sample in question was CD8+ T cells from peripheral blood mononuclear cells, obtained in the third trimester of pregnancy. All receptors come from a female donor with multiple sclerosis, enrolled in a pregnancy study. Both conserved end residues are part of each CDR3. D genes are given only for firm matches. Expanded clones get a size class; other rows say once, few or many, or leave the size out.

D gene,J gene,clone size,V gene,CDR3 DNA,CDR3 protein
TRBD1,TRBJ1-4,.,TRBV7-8,TGTGCCAGCATAGAACCGGGACAGGACACTGCAACTAATGAAAAACTGTTTTTT,CASIEPGQDTATNEKLFF
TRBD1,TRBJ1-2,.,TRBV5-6,TGTGCCAGCAGCTTGGACAGGGGGATGGGCTACACCTTC,CASSLDRGMGYTF
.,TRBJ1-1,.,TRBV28,TGTGCCAGCAGTTTATTCCGGGGTTGGGTGAACACTGAAGCTTTCTTT,CASSLFRGWVNTEAFF
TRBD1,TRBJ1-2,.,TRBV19,TGTGCCAGTAGTATCGGACAGGGGGCTTTGGGCTACACCTTC,CASSIGQGALGYTF
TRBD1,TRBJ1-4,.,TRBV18,TGTGCCAGCTCACCCCCGGACAGGGCTAATGAAAAACTGTTTTTT,CASSPPDRANEKLFF
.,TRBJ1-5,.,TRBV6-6,TGTGCCAGCAGTTACTCGGGGGCGCAGCCCCAGCATTTT,CASSYSGAQPQHF
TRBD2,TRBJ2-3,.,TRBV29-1,TGCAGCGTTACTGGACTAGCGGCGGGAGATACGCAGTATTTT,CSVTGLAAGDTQYF
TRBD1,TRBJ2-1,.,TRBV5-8,TGTGCCAGCAGCTTCGCAGGACAGGCGAGCGGATACAATGAGCAGTTCTTC,CASSFAGQASGYNEQFF
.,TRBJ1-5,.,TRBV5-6,TGTGCCAGCAGCTTGCTACCAAGTGCCCAGCCCCAGCATTTT,CASSLLPSAQPQHF
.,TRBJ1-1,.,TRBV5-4,TGTGCCAGCAGCCAGTCGTCGGACGGAGGGAACACTGAAGCTTTCTTT,CASSQSSDGGNTEAFF
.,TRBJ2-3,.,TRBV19,TGTGCCAGTAGCCAGCGGTGGGATACGCAGTATTTT,CASSQRWDTQYF
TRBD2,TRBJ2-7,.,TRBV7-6,TGTGCCAGCAGCTTCCGGGAGGACTCCTACGAGCAGTACTTC,CASSFREDSYEQYF
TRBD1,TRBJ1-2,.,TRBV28,TGTGCCAGCAGTTCGAGGACAGGATCTTACTATGGCTACACCTTC,CASSSRTGSYYGYTF
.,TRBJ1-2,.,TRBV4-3,TGCGCCAGCAGCCAAGATATTTTGACGGGCTATGGCTACACCTTC,CASSQDILTGYGYTF
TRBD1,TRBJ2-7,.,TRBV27,TGTGCCAGCAGCCCAGGGGGCAATCTCTACGAGCAGTACTTC,CASSPGGNLYEQYF
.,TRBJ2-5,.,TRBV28,TGTGCCAGCAGTTTGGGACCCGGGAGCCAAGAGACCCAGTACTTC,CASSLGPGSQETQYF
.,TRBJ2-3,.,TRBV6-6,TGTGCCAGCAGTTACCTTCCTTCTAGCACAGATACGCAGTATTTT,CASSYLPSSTDTQYF
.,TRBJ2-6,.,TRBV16,TGTGCCAGCAGCCCCTCAAAACTTGGGGCCAACGTCCTGACTTTC,CASSPSKLGANVLTF
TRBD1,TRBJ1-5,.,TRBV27,TGTGCCAGCAGTAACCCGGGACAGTTGGGCGATCAGCCCCAGCATTTT,CASSNPGQLGDQPQHF
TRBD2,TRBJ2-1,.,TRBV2,TGTGCCAGCAGCCCCACCCGGGGGGGCACTTACAATGAGCAGTTCTTC,CASSPTRGGTYNEQFF
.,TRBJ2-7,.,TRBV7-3,TGTGCCAGCAGCTTAATCGCGACAAGTGCCTACGAGCAGTACTTC,CASSLIATSAYEQYF
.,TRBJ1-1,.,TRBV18,TGTGCCAGCTCAGCCGGACTCGAGGAGGCTGAAGCTTTCTTT,CASSAGLEEAEAFF
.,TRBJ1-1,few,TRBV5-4,TGTGCCAGCAGCTTCGCCCAGGAAGCTTTCTTT,CASSFAQEAFF
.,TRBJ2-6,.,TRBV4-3,TGCGCCAGCAGCCCGACAGCCTCCCTGCGAGGGGCCAACGTCCTGACTTTC,CASSPTASLRGANVLTF
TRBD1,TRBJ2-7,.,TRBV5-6,TGTGCCAGTCCCCGGGACAGCAGCTCCTACGAGCAGTACTTC,CASPRDSSSYEQYF
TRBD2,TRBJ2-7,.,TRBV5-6,TGTGCCAGCAGCTCTAGGGCGGGGGGGACCTACGAGCAGTACTTC,CASSSRAGGTYEQYF
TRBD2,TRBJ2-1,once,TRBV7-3,TGTGCCAGCAGCTCTATAGCGGGGGGAGGAAATGAGCAGTTCTTC,CASSSIAGGGNEQFF
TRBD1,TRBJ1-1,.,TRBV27,TGTGCCAGCAGTTTTCGACCGGGACAGGGCCGTAACACTGAAGCTTTCTTT,CASSFRPGQGRNTEAFF
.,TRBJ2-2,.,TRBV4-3,TGCGCCAGCAGCCAAGACAGTCAGCGGTTCACCGGGGAGCTGTTTTTT,CASSQDSQRFTGELFF
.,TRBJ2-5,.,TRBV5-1,TGCGCCAGCAGCCCCTACGGGGGAATCGGGGAGACCCAGTACTTC,CASSPYGGIGETQYF
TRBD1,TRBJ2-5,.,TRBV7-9,TGTGCCAGCAGCTTAGGCCGGAGGGACAGGGGAGAGACCCAGTACTTC,CASSLGRRDRGETQYF
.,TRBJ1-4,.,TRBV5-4,TGTGCCAGCAGCCCTGCGGGGGTACTTGAAAAACTGTTTTTT,CASSPAGVLEKLFF